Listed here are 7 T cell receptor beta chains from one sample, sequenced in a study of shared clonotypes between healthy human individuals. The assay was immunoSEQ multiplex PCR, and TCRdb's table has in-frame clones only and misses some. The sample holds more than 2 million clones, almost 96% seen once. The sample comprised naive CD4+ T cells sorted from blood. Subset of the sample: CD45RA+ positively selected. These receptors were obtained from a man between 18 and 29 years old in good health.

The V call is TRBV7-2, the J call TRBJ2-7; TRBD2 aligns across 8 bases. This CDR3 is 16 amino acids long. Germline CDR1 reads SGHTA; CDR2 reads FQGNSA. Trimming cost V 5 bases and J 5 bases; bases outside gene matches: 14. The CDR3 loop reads CASSLRLVGTRDEQYF. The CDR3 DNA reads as TGTGCCAGCAGCCTTAGGTTGGTGGGGACTAGGGACGAGCAGTACTTC.

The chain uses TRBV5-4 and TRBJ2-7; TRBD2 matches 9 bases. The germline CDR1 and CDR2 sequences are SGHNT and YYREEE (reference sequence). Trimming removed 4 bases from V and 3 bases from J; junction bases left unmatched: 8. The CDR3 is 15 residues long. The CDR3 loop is CASSPGTSISYEQYF. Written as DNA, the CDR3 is TGTGCCAGCAGCCCCGGGACTAGCATCAGCTACGAGCAGTACTTC.

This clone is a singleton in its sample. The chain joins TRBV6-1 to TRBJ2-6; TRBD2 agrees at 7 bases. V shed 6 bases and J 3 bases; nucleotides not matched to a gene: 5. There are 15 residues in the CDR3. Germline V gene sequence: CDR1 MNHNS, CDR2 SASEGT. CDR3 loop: CASRPRGDGANVLTF. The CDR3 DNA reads TGTGCCAGCAGACCCCGGGGGGATGGGGCCAACGTCCTGACTTTC.

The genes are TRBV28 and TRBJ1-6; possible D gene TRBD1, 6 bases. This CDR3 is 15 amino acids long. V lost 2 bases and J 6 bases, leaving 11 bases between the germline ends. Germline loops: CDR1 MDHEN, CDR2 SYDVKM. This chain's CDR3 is CASSLGGPSNSPLHF. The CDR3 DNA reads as TGTGCCAGCAGTTTAGGGGGCCCCTCTAATTCACCCCTCCACTTT.

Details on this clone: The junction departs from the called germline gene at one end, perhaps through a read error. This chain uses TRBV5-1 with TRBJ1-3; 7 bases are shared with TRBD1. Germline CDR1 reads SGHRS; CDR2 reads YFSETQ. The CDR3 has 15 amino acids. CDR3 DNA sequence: TGCGCCAGCAGCGCCCCGACAGGGTCTGGAAACACCATATACTTT. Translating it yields CASSAPTGSGNTIYF.

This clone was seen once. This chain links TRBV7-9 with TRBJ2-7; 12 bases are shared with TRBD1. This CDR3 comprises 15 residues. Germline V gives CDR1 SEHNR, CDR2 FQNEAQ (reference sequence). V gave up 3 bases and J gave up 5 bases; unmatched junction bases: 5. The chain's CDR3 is CASSFRDRGQNEQYF. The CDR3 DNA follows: TGTGCCAGCAGCTTCCGGGACAGGGGGCAAAACGAGCAGTACTTC. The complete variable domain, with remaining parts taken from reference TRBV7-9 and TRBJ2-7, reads DTGVSQNPRHKITKRGQNVTFRCDPISEHNRLYWYRQTLGQGPEFLTYFQNEAQLEKSRLLSDRFSAERPKGSFSTLEIQRTEQGDSAMYLCASSFRDRGQNEQYFGPGTRLTVT.

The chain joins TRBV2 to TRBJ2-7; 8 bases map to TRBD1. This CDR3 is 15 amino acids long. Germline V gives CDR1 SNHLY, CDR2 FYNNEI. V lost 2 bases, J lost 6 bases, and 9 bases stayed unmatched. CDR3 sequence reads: CASSELGTGGSEQYF. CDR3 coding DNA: TGTGCCAGCAGTGAACTTGGGACAGGAGGGTCCGAGCAGTACTTC.